The entry that follows covers one TCR beta chain sequence. Per germline, CDR1 PRHDT and CDR2 FYEKMQ (reference sequence). The CDR3 totals 16 residues. V dropped 2 bases and J dropped 2 bases, with 16 bases sitting between them. This entry comes from a study of somatic mutations in cytotoxic T cells in rheumatoid arthritis. The protocol was immunoSEQ multiplex PCR, while the TCRdb copy is restricted to in-frame clones and leaves out a portion. The table lists 13,000 or so clones, about three quarters of them singletons. Sequenced input: CD8+ T cells sorted from blood. The chain recombines TRBV13 with TRBJ2-7; no definite D call. The sequence derives from an adult with rheumatoid arthritis. The CDR3 loop reads CASSLHQGFLPYEQYF. The CDR3 DNA reads TGTGCCAGCAGCTTACACCAAGGTTTTCTCCCCTACGAGCAGTACTTC.